Presented here are 3 T cell receptor beta chains from one specimen sequenced in a study of blood T cell repertoires in COVID-19. Clones were read by immunoSEQ multiplex PCR, and TCRdb kept only the in-frame ones, dropping some. Of 300,000 to 450,000 clones detected, roughly 86% appear once; the ten largest clones hold 1.9%. The sample comprised PBMCs or T cells enriched from blood (not recorded which). The receptors come from a man aged 35-49 years in a cohort exposed to, infected with or recovered from COVID-19 (not recorded which).

The chain recombines TRBV5-1 with TRBJ2-7; 8 bases match TRBD1. The CDR3 contains 15 residues. Germline V CDR1 and CDR2: SGHRS, YFSETQ. The ends lost 4 bases at V and 3 bases at J; junction bases unmatched: 9. The CDR3 region is CASSTWTGKSYEQYF. In DNA, the CDR3 is TGCGCCAGCAGCACTTGGACAGGGAAAAGCTACGAGCAGTACTTC.

CDR3 loop: CASSVESGNHEQFF. CDR3 in DNA: TGTGCCAGCAGCGTAGAAAGCGGGAACCATGAGCAGTTCTTC. The chain joins TRBV9 to TRBJ2-1, with 7 bases fitting TRBD2. Trimming at V came to 0 bases and at J to 8 bases, leaving 5 bases not matched to a gene. CDR1 SGDLS and CDR2 YYNGEE come from the germline V gene. There are 14 residues in the CDR3.

In its sample, this clone was seen once. The rearrangement joins TRBV7-3 to TRBJ1-1; D not resolved. Trimming removed 5 bases from V and 0 bases from J, with 7 bases in between. CDR1 SGHTA and CDR2 FQGTGA come from the germline V gene. The CDR3 is 13 residues long. The CDR3 DNA reads as TGTGCCAGCAGCCTCCAGATGAACACTGAAGCTTTCTTT. Translating gives CASSLQMNTEAFF.